This TCR beta chain was observed in a study of blood T cell repertoires in COVID-19. TCRdb keeps only in-frame clones here, not all; method: immunoSEQ multiplex PCR. The sample carries 45,000 to 55,000 clones, about nine tenths recorded once. Germline CDR1 and CDR2: SGHRS and YFSETQ. Trimming took off 4 bases at V and 0 bases at J, with 15 bases between the two ends. The CDR3 runs 16 residues. The chain combines TRBV5-1 with TRBJ2-3; the D is unclear. The source is a woman in her forties with active COVID-19. The sequenced sample consisted of peripheral blood. CDR3 sequence reads: CASSVDLAASTDTQYF. The CDR3 coding sequence is TGCGCCAGCAGCGTAGACTTAGCCGCTAGCACAGATACGCAGTATTTT.